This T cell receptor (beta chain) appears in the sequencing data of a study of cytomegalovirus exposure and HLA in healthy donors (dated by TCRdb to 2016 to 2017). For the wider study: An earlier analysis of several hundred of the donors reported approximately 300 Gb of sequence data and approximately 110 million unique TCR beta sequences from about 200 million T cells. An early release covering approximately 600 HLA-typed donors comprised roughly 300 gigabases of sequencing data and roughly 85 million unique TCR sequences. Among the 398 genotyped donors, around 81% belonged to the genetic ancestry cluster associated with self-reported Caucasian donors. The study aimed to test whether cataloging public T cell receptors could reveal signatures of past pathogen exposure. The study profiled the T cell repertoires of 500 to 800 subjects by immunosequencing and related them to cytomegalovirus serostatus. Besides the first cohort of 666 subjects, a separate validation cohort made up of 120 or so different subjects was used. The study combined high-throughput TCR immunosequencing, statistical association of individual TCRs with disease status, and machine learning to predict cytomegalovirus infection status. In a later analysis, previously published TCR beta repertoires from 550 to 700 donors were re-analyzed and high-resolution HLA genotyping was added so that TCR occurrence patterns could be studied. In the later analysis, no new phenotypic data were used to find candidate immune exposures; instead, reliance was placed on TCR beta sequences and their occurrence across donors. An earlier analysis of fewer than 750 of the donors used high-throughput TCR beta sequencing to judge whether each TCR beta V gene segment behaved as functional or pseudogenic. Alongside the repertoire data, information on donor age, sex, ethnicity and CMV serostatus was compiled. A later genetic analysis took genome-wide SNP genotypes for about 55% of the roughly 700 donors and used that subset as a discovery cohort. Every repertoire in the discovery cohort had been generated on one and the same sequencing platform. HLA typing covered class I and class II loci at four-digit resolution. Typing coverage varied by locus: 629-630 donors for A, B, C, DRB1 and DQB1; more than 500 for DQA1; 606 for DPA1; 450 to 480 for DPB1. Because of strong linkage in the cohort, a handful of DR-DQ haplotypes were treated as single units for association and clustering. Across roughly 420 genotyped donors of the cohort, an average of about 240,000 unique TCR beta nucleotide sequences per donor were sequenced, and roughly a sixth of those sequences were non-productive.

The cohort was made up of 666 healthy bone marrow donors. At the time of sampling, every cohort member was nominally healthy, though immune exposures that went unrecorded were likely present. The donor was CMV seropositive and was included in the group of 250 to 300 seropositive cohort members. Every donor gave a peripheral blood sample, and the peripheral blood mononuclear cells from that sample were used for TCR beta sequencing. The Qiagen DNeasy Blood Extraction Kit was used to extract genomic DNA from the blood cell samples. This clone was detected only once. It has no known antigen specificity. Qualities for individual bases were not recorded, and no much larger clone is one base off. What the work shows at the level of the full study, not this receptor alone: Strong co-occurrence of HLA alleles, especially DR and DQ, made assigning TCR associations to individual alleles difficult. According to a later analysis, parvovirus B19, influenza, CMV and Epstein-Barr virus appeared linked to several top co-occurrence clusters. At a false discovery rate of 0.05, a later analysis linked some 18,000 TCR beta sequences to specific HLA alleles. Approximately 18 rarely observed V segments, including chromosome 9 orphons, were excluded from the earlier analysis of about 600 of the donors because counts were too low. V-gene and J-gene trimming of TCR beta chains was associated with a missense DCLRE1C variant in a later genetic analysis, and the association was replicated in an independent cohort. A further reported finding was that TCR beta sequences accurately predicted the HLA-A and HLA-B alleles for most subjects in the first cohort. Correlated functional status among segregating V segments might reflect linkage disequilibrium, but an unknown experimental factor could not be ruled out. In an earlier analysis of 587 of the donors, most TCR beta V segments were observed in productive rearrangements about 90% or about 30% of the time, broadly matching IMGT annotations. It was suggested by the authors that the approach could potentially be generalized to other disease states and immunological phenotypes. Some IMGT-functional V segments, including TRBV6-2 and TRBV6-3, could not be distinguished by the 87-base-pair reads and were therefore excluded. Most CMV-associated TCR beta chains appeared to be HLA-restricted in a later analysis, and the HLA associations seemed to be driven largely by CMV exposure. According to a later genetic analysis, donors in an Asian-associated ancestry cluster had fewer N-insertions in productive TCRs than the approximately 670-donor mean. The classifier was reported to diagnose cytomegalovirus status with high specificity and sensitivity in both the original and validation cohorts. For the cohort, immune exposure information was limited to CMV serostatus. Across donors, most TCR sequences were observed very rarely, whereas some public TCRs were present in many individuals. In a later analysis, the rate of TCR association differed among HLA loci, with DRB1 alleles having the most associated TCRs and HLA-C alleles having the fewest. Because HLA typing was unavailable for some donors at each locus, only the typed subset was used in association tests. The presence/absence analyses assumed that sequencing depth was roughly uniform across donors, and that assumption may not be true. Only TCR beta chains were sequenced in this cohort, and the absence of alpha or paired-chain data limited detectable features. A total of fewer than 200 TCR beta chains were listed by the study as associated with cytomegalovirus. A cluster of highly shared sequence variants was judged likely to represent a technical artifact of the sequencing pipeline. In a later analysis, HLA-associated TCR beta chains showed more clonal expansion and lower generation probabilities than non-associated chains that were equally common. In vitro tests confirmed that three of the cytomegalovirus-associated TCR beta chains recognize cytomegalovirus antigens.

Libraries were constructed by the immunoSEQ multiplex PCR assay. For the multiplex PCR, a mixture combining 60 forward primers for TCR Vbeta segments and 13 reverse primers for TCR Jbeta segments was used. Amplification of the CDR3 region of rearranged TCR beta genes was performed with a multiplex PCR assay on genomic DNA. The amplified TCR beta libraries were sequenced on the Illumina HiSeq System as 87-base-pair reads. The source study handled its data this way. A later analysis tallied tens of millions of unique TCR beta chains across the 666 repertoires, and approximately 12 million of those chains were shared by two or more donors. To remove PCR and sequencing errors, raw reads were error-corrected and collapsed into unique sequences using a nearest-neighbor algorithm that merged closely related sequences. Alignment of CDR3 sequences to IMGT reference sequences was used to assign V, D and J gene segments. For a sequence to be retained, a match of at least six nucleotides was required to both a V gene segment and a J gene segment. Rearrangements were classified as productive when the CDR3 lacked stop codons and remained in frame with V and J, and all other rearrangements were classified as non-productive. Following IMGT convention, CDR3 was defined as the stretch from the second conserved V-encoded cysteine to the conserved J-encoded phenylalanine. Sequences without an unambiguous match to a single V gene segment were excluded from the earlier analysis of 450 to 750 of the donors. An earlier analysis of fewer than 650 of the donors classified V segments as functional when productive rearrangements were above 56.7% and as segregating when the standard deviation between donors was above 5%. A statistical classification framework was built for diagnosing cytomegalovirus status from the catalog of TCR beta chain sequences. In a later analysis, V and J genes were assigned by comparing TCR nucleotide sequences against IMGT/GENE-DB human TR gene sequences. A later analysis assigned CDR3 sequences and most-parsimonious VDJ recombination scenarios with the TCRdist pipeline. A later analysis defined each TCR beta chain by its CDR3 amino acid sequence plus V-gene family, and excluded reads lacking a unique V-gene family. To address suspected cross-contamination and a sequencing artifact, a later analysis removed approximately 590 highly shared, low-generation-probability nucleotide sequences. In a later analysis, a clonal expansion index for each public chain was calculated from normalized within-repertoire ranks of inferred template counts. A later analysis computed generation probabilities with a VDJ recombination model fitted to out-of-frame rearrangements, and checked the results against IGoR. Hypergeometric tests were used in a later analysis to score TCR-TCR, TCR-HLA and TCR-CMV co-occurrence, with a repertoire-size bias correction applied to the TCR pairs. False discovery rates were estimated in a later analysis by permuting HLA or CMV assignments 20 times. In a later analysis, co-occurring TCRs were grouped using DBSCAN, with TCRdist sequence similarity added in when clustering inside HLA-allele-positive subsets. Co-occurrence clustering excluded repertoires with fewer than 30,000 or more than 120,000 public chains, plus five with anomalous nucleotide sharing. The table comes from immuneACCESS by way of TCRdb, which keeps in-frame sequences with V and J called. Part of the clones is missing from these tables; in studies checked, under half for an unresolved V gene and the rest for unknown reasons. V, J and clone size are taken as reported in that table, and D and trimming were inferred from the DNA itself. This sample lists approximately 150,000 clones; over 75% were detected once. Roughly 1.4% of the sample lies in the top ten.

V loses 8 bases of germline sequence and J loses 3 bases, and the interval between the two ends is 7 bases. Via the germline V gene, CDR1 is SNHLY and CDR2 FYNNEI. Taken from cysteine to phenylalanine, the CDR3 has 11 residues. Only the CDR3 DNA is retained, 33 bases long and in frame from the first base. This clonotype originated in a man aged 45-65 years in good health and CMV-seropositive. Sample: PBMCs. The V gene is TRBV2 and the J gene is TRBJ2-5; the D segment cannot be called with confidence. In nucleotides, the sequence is TGTGCCAGCCCAACAGAAGAGACCCAGTACTTC. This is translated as CASPTEETQYF.